This TCR beta chain stems from a study of T cell changes during pregnancy in multiple sclerosis. With V trimmed by 3 bases and J by 3 bases, 2 bases remained unmatched. In germline, CDR1 is LNHDA, CDR2 SQIVND (reference sequence). The CDR3 is 14 residues long. This table comes from immunoSEQ multiplex PCR, and its TCRdb copy is limited to in-frame clones, with some not included. The repertoire includes some 87,000 clones, around 94% of them detected once, and about 2.4% sits in the top ten. This TCR derives from a female donor with multiple sclerosis, enrolled in a pregnancy study. Specimen: peripheral blood, collected in the first trimester of pregnancy. The chain uses TRBV19 and TRBJ2-7; 10 bases agree with TRBD2. CDR3 sequence: CASSMASGSYEQYF. DNA for the CDR3: TGTGCCAGTAGTATGGCTAGCGGGAGCTACGAGCAGTACTTC.